These 21 T cell receptor beta chains were all obtained from the same sample, sequenced in a study of T cell changes during pregnancy in multiple sclerosis. The protocol was immunoSEQ multiplex PCR, while the TCRdb copy is restricted to in-frame clones and leaves out a portion. This table holds 30,000 to 35,000 clones, just over 90% found once. Sequencing used CD8+ T cells from peripheral blood mononuclear cells, obtained in the first trimester of pregnancy. Source of these receptors: a female donor with multiple sclerosis, enrolled in a pregnancy study.

This clone was seen once. The chain combines TRBV2 with TRBJ2-1, with 7 bases aligning to TRBD2. The germline gives CDR1 SNHLY, CDR2 FYNNEI. The CDR3 loop spans 13 amino acids. Trimming took 7 bases from V and 9 from J; bases not matched to a gene: 9. The CDR3 sequence: CASNGLAETEQFF. CDR3 DNA sequence: TGTGCCAGCAATGGGCTAGCGGAGACTGAGCAGTTCTTC.

This chain connects TRBV4-3 to TRBJ2-1; possible D gene TRBD2, 6 bases. Trimming took off 4 bases at V and 2 bases at J, with 15 bases between the two ends. CDR1 is LGHNA, CDR2 YSLEER, per germline. The CDR3 is 16 residues long. The CDR3 region is CASSPAGSATYNEQFF. The CDR3 DNA reads TGCGCCAGCAGCCCAGCGGGTAGCGCCACCTACAATGAGCAGTTCTTC.

The chain uses TRBV19 and TRBJ1-4; TRBD1 is a possible D gene (6 bases). Germline V lookup: CDR1 LNHDA, CDR2 SQIVND (reference sequence). The CDR3 spans 15 residues. The V end was cut by 3 bases, the J end by 8 bases, with 16 bases between. In DNA, the CDR3 is TGTGCCAGTAGTATGGGTTTCAGGGGCCGAGAAAAACTGTTTTTT. This codes for CASSMGFRGREKLFF.

This clone has ten or more counts. J is TRBJ2-7 and V is TRBV7-9; perhaps TRBD1 as D (6 bases). Germline V gene data show CDR1 as SEHNR and CDR2 as FQNEAQ (reference sequence). V gave up 4 bases and J gave up 1 base, with 14 bases separating them. The CDR3 length is 15 residues. The CDR3 sequence is CASSSDSVLSYEQYF. The DNA for the CDR3 is TGTGCCAGCAGCTCGGACAGCGTACTTTCCTACGAGCAGTACTTC.

The chain links TRBV9 to TRBJ2-5; maybe TRBD1 (5 bases). Germline V gene data show CDR1 as SGDLS and CDR2 as YYNGEE. The CDR3 sequence is 12 residues long. The V end was cut by 3 bases, the J end by 9 bases, with 12 bases between. CDR3 sequence: CASSASLGPQYF. The CDR3 DNA is TGTGCCAGCAGCGCGTCTCTGGGGCCCCAGTACTTC.

This clone came up once. This chain connects TRBV18 to TRBJ1-5; the D gene is possibly TRBD1 (6 bases). Trimming removed 3 bases from V and 0 bases from J, with 9 bases in between. The CDR3 consists of 15 residues. Germline loops: CDR1 KGHSH, CDR2 LQKENI. The CDR3 here is CASSPTGFSNQPQHF. The CDR3 nucleotides are TGTGCCAGCTCACCGACAGGTTTTAGCAATCAGCCCCAGCATTTT.

The V and J genes are TRBV28 and TRBJ1-1; TRBD1 might be the D (6 bases). The CDR3 loop spans 13 amino acids. Between the trimmed V and J ends, which lost 4 bases and 2 bases, there was a span of 8 bases. Germline V lookup: CDR1 MDHEN, CDR2 SYDVKM. CDR3 amino acids: CASSWGQNTEAFF. CDR3 DNA sequence: TGTGCCAGCAGTTGGGGACAAAACACTGAAGCTTTCTTT.

This clone was detected a few times. The chain carries TRBV19 and TRBJ1-2; a possible D gene is TRBD1 (5 bases). Germline-derived CDR1 and CDR2 are LNHDA and SQIVND (reference sequence). The CDR3 is 13 residues long. The germline V and J ends were trimmed by 7 bases and 6 bases, with 15 bases remaining between them. The CDR3 region has the DNA TGTGCCAGTACGGCGGGGGGTAGCAATGGCTACACCTTC. Translated: CASTAGGSNGYTF.

CDR3 sequence reads: CASSLEQDPYGYTF. CDR3 in DNA: TGTGCCAGCAGCTTAGAACAGGACCCCTATGGCTACACCTTC. The chain combines TRBV13 with TRBJ1-2, with D possibly being TRBD1 (5 bases). CDR3 length: 14 amino acids. Trimming left V 1 base short and J 4 bases short, with 10 bases between. Per germline, CDR1 PRHDT and CDR2 FYEKMQ (reference sequence). The full variable domain, completed using reference TRBV13 and TRBJ1-2, is AAGVIQSPRHLIKEKRETATLKCYPIPRHDTVYWYQQGPGQDPQFLISFYEKMQSDKGSIPDRFSAQQFSDYHSELNMSSLELGDSALYFCASSLEQDPYGYTFGSGTRLTVV.

V gene TRBV19 combines with J gene TRBJ1-3; no clear D gene. Germline CDR1 LNHDA, CDR2 SQIVND (reference sequence). V lost 3 bases to trimming and J lost 4 bases, with 4 bases between them. The CDR3 is made up of 12 amino acids. The CDR3: CASSIPGNTIYF. The CDR3 region has the DNA TGTGCCAGTAGTATCCCGGGAAACACCATATATTTT.

Only one count was recorded for this clone. The chain uses TRBV27 and TRBJ2-7, with 14 positions matching TRBD2. J lost 0 bases, V lost 5 bases, and 6 bases had no gene match. The germline gives CDR1 MNHEY, CDR2 SMNVEV (reference sequence). This CDR3 spans 17 amino acids. DNA for the CDR3: TGTGCCAGCAGTCTTACCGGGACTAGCGGGAGCTCCTACGAGCAGTACTTC. Its translation is CASSLTGTSGSSYEQYF.

J is TRBJ2-1 and V is TRBV11-1, with a possible D match to TRBD2 (5 bases). V lost 4 bases to trimming and J lost 0 bases, with 10 bases between them. This CDR3 region has 15 residues. From germline, CDR1 is SGHAT and CDR2 FQDESV (reference sequence). The CDR3 bases are TGTGCCAGCAGCTCGGGCGGAGGCTCCTACAATGAGCAGTTCTTC. Translating gives CASSSGGGSYNEQFF.

In DNA form, the CDR3 reads TGTGCCAGCAGCTTAGGACAAGAGCAGTACTTC. This sequence encodes CASSLGQEQYF. The chain combines TRBV7-9 with TRBJ2-7, with D uncertain. The CDR3 covers 11 residues. Germline-derived CDR1 and CDR2 are SEHNR and FQNEAQ (reference sequence). Trimming removed 1 base from V and 7 bases from J, with 5 bases in between.

The chain is built from TRBV13 and TRBJ2-2, with no clear D. V lost 5 bases and J lost 2, with 9 bases in between. This CDR3 has 14 residues. Germline V gene sequence: CDR1 PRHDT, CDR2 FYEKMQ (reference sequence). The CDR3 here is CASSTGRNTGELFF. The CDR3 DNA is TGTGCCAGCAGCACCGGTCGTAACACCGGGGAGCTGTTTTTT.

J is TRBJ2-1 and V is TRBV27, with D possibly TRBD1 on 6 matching bases. The CDR3 covers 14 residues. V was shortened by 0 bases and J by 4 bases, with 7 bases between the two germline ends. Germline V gene lookup returns CDR1 MNHEY and CDR2 SMNVEV (reference sequence). The CDR3 DNA reads as TGTGCCAGCAGTTTATCGACAGGTTACAATGAGCAGTTCTTC. It specifies CASSLSTGYNEQFF.

The chain uses TRBV18 and TRBJ2-7; 7 bases are shared with TRBD1. CDR1 is KGHSH, CDR2 LQKENI, per germline. Unmatched junction bases numbered 14, after V lost 3 bases and J lost 6 bases. The CDR3 is 16 residues long. The CDR3: CASSPPRADRAGEQYF. The CDR3 DNA reads as TGTGCCAGCTCACCGCCGCGGGCTGACAGGGCTGGCGAGCAGTACTTC. The whole variable domain, filled in from reference TRBV18 and TRBJ2-7, reads NAGVMQNPRHLVRRRGQEARLRCSPMKGHSHVYWYRQLPEEGLKFMVYLQKENIIDESGMPKERFSAEFPKEGPSILRIQQVVRGDSAAYFCASSPPRADRAGEQYFGPGTRLTVT.

V and J are TRBV29-1 and TRBJ2-1; possibly TRBD1 for D (6 bases). Germline V gives CDR1 SQVTM, CDR2 ANQGSEA. The CDR3 spans 17 residues. Trimming pared 4 bases from V and 1 base from J, leaving 20 bases between. Written as DNA, the CDR3 is TGCAGCGTTGTGGTTCTAGAGGGGGTTCGGTCCTACAATGAGCAGTTCTTC. Residues: CSVVVLEGVRSYNEQFF.

A single count supports this clone. Different DNA sequences within this sample yield the same CDR3. The chain carries TRBV6-1 and TRBJ2-7; D not certain. The CDR3 covers 12 residues. Trimming took 2 bases from V and 1 from J, leaving 3 bases between them. CDR1 is MNHNS and CDR2 is SASEGT in the germline V gene. The CDR3 protein is CASSESSYEQYF. The DNA of the CDR3 is TGTGCCAGCAGTGAATCATCCTACGAGCAGTACTTC.

The CDR3 region is CASSQEDSVNQPQHF. Here the CDR3 DNA reads TGTGCCAGCAGCCAAGAAGACAGTGTCAATCAGCCCCAGCATTTT. The chain has TRBV4-2 and TRBJ1-5; D possibly corresponds to TRBD1 (5 bases). Germline CDR1 is LGHNA and CDR2 is YNFKEQ. The length of the CDR3 is 15 residues. Trimming removed 0 bases from V and 3 bases from J, with 9 bases in between.

Only one count was recorded for this clone. The V call is TRBV7-6, the J call TRBJ1-2; 7 bases fit TRBD1. V lost 5 bases to trimming and J lost 5 bases; unmatched junction nucleotides: 14. The CDR3 consists of 16 residues. Looked up from germline, CDR1 is SGHVS and CDR2 is FNYEAQ. The CDR3 loop reads CASSHSVQGLGYGYTF. The CDR3 DNA is TGTGCCAGCAGCCACTCAGTACAGGGGCTAGGGTATGGCTACACCTTC.

The chain carries TRBV28 and TRBJ2-1, with D maybe TRBD2 (5 bases). V was shortened by 10 bases and J by 4 bases, with 11 bases between the two germline ends. The CDR3 is 12 amino acids. Looked up from germline, CDR1 is MDHEN and CDR2 is SYDVKM. The CDR3 bases are TGTGCCACCGGACGGGAATACAATGAGCAGTTCTTC. It yields the protein CATGREYNEQFF.